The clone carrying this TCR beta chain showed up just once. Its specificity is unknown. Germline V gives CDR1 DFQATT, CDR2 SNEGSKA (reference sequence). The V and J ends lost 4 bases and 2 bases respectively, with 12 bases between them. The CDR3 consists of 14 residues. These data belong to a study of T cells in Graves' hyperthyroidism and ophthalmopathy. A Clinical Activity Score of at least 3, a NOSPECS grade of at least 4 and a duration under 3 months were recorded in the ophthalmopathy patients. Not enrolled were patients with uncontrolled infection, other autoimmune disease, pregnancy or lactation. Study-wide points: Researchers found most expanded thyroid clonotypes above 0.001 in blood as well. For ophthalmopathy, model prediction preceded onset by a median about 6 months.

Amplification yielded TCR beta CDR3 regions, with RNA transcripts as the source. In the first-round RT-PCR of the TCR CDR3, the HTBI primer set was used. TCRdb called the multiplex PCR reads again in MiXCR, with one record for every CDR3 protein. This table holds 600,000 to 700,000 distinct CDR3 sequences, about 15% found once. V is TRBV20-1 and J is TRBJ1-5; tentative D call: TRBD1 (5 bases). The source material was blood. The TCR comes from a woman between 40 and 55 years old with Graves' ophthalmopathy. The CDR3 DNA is TGCAGTGCTACCCGGGGCAGGGGCAATCAGCCCCAGCATTTT. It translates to CSATRGRGNQPQHF.